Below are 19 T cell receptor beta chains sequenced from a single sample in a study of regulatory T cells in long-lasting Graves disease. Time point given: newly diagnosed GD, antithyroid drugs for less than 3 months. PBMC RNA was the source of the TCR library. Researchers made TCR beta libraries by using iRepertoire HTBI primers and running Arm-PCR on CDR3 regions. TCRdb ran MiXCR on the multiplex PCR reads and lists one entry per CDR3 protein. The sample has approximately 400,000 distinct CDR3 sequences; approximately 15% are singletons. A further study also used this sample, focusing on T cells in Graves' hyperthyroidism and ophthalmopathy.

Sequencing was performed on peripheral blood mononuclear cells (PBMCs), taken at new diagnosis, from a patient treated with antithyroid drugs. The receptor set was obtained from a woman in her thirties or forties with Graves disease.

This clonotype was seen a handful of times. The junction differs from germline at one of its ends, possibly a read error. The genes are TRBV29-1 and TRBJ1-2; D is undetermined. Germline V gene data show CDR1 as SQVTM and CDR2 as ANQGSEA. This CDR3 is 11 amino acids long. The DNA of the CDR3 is TGCAGCGGTGAAGAAAACTATGGCTACACCTTC. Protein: CSGEENYGYTF.

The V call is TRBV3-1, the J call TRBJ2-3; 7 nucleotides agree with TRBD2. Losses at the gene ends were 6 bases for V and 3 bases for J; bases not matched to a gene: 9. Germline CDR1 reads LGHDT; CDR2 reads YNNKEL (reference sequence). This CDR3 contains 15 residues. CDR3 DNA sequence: TGTGCCAGCAGAGAGGTTGGCGGGAGAACAGATACGCAGTATTTT. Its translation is CASREVGGRTDTQYF.

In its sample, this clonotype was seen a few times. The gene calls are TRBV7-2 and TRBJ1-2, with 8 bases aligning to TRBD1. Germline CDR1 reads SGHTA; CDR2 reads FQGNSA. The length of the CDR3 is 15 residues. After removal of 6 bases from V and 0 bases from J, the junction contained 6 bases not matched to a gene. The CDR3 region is CASRKTGAANYGYTF. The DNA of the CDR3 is TGTGCCAGCAGAAAGACAGGGGCCGCTAACTATGGCTACACCTTC. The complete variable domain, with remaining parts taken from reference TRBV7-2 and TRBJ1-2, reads GAGVSQSPSNKVTEKGKDVELRCDPISGHTALYWYRQSLGQGLEFLIYFQGNSAPDKSGLPSDRFSAERTGGSVSTLTIQRTQQEDSAVYLCASRKTGAANYGYTFGSGTRLTVV.

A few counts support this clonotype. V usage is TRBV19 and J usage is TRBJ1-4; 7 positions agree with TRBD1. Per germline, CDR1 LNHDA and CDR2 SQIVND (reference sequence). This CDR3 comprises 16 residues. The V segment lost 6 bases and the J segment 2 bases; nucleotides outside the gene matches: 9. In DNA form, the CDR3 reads TGTGCCAGTAGGGAGACAGGGCTTTCTACTAATGAAAAACTGTTTTTT. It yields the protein CASRETGLSTNEKLFF.

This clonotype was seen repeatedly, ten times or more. The CDR3 loop is CASSTTGDTEAFF. CDR3 coding DNA: TGTGCCAGCTCAACCACAGGTGACACTGAAGCTTTCTTT. J is TRBJ1-1 and V is TRBV18; tentatively, D is TRBD1 (5 bases). Germline V lookup: CDR1 KGHSH, CDR2 LQKENI. There are 13 residues in the CDR3. Trimming stripped 5 bases from V and 3 bases from J, with 10 bases between.

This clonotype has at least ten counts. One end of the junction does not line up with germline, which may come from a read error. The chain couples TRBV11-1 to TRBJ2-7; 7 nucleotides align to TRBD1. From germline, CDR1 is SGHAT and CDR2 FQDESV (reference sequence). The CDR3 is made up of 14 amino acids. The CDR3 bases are TGTGCCAGCAGTTTAGCACAGGGGTCCTACGAGCAGTACTTC. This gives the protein CASSLAQGSYEQYF.

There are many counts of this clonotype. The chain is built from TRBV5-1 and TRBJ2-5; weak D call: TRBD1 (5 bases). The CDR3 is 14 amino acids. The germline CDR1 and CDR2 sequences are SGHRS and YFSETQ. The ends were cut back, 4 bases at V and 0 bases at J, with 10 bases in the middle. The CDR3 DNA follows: TGCGCCAGCAGCCTCGAAGGGGACCAAGAGACCCAGTACTTC. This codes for CASSLEGDQETQYF.

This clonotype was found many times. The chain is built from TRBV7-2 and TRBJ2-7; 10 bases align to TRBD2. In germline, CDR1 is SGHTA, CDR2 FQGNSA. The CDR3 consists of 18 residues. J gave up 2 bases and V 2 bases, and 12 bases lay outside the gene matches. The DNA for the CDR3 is TGTGCCAGCAGCTTAATGGCTAGCGGGAGCCCAAGCACCTACGAGCAGTACTTC. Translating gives CASSLMASGSPSTYEQYF.

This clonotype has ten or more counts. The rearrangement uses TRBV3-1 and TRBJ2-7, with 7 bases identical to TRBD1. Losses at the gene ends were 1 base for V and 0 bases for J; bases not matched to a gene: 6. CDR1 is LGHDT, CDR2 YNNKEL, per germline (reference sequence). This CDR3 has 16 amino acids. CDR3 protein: CASSQGLDRSSYEQYF. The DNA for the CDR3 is TGTGCCAGCAGCCAAGGATTGGACAGGAGCTCCTACGAGCAGTACTTC.

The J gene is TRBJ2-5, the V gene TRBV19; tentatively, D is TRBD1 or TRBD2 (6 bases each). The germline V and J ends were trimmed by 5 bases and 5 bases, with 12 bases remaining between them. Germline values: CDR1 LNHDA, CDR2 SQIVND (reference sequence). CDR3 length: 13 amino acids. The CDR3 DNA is TGTGCCAGTAGTCGGGGGCCCCGGGAGACCCAGTACTTC. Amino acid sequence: CASSRGPRETQYF.

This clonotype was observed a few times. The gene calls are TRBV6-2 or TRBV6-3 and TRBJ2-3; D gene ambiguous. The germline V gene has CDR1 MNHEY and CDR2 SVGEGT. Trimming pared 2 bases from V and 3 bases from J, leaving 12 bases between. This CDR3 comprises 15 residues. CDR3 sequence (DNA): TGTGCCAGCAGTTACAGGGCGATTCGGACAGATACGCAGTATTTT. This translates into CASSYRAIRTDTQYF.

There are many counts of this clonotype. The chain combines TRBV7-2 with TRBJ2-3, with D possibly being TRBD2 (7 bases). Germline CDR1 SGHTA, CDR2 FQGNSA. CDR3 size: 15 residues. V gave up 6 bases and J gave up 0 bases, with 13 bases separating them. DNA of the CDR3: TGTGCCAGCAGTTGGGGGCGGGAGAGCACAGATACGCAGTATTTT. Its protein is CASSWGRESTDTQYF.

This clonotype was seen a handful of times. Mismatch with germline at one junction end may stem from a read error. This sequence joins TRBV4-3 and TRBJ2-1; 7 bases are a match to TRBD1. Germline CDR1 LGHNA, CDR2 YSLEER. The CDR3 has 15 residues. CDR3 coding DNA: TGCGCCAGCAGCAAAGAGGGGGCGGTCTACAATGAGCAGTTCTTC. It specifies CASSKEGAVYNEQFF.

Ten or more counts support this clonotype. The CDR3 here is CASSLVSRDNYYEQYF. Here the CDR3 DNA reads TGTGCCAGCAGCTTAGTATCCCGGGACAACTACTACGAGCAGTACTTC. The rearrangement links TRBV7-9 to TRBJ2-7; D may be TRBD1 (6 bases). Trimming cost V 1 base and J 3 bases, with 16 bases left between them. Germline assignment: CDR1 SEHNR and CDR2 FQNEAQ (reference sequence). CDR3 length: 16 residues.

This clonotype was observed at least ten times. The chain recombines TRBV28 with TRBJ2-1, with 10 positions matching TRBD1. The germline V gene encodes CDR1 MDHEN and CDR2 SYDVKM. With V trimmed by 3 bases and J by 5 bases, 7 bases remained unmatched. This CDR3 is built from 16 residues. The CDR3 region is CASSLVGTGEDNEQFF. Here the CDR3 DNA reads TGTGCCAGCAGTTTGGTCGGGACAGGGGAAGACAATGAGCAGTTCTTC.

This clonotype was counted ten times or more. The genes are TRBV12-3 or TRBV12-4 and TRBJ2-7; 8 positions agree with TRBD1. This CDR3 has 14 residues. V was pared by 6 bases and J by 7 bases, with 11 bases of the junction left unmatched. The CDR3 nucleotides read TGTGCCAGCAGCCCCGGGACAGGTCGGGGGGAGCAGTACTTC. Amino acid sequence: CASSPGTGRGEQYF.

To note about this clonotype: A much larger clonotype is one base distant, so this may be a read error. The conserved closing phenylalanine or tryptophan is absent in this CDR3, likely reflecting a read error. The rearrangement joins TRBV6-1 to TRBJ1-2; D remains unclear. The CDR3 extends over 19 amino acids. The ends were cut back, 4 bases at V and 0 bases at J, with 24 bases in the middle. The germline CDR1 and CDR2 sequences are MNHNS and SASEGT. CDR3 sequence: CASSGPGSQSSVANYGYTS. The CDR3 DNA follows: TGTGCCAGCAGTGGCCCCGGGTCCCAATCCTCCGTCGCTAACTATGGCTACACCTCC.

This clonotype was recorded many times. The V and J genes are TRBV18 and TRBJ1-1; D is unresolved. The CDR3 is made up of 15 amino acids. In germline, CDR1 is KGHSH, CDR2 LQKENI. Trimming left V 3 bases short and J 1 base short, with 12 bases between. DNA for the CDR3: TGTGCCAGCTCACCTCGGAACTCGAAGAACACTGAAGCTTTCTTT. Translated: CASSPRNSKNTEAFF. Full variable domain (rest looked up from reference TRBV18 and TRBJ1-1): NAGVMQNPRHLVRRRGQEARLRCSPMKGHSHVYWYRQLPEEGLKFMVYLQKENIIDESGMPKERFSAEFPKEGPSILRIQQVVRGDSAAYFCASSPRNSKNTEAFFGQGTRLTVV.

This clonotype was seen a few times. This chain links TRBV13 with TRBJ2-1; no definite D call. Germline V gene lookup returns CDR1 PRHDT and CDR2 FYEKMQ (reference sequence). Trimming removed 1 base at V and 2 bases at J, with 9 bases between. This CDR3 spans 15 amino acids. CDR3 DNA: TGTGCCAGCAGCTTAGTTCTAGGCCCCTACAATGAGCAGTTCTTC. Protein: CASSLVLGPYNEQFF.